The 30 T cell receptor beta chains below were found in one sample sequenced in a study of blood T cell repertoires in COVID-19. Sequencing was performed with immunoSEQ multiplex PCR; in TCRdb, only in-frame clones are kept and a portion is missing. The sample includes some 180,000 clones, around 89% of them seen just once. Sequenced sample: peripheral blood. The receptors here all came from a man over 45 with acute or convalescent COVID-19.

The chain has TRBV27 and TRBJ1-5; TRBD1 matches at 10 bases. The V segment lost 5 bases and the J segment 6 bases; nucleotides outside the gene matches: 16. The CDR3 extends over 18 amino acids. Germline values: CDR1 MNHEY, CDR2 SMNVEV (reference sequence). Here the CDR3 DNA reads TGTGCCAGCAGTCCCGGGAGCAGGACAGGGGGTATTGGTCAGCCCCAGCATTTT. Its translation: CASSPGSRTGGIGQPQHF.

This clone was detected only once. The CDR3 coding sequence is TGTGCCAGCAGCAAACAGGGGGGAGAGGACTATGGCTACACCTTC. Translating it yields CASSKQGGEDYGYTF. The rearrangement links TRBV3-1 (or the pseudogene TRBV3-2) to TRBJ1-2; TRBD1 aligns across 8 bases. J gave up 3 bases and V 5 bases, and 8 bases lay outside the gene matches. In germline, CDR1 is LGHDT, CDR2 YNNKEL (reference sequence). The CDR3 loop spans 15 amino acids.

This clone was recorded once. The rearrangement uses TRBV10-3 and TRBJ1-5; D is unclear. The germline CDR1 and CDR2 sequences are ENHRY and SYGVKD. V lost 0 bases, J lost 6 bases, and 6 bases lay in between. The CDR3 has 13 amino acids. The CDR3 DNA sequence: TGTGCCATCAGTGAGTCTGAGGGTCAGCCCCAGCATTTT. This sequence encodes CAISESEGQPQHF.

This sequence joins TRBV9 and TRBJ2-5; D ambiguous. This CDR3 region has 14 residues. V lost 0 bases, J lost 5 bases, and 11 bases lay in between. In germline, CDR1 is SGDLS, CDR2 YYNGEE. Here the CDR3 DNA reads TGTGCCAGCAGCGTAGATGGCAGGTTGGAGACCCAGTACTTC. It encodes CASSVDGRLETQYF.

The chain recombines TRBV9 with TRBJ2-1, with D possibly matching TRBD2 (5 bases). CDR3 size: 15 residues. V lost 3 bases, J lost 10 bases, and 20 bases lay in between. CDR1 SGDLS and CDR2 YYNGEE come from the germline V gene. The CDR3 protein is CASSEAPEARREQFF. The CDR3 DNA is TGTGCCAGCAGCGAGGCCCCGGAGGCGCGCAGGGAGCAGTTCTTC. Together with reference TRBV9 and TRBJ2-1, the CDR3 gives the full variable domain: DSGVTQTPKHLITATGQRVTLRCSPRSGDLSVYWYQQSLDQGLQFLIQYYNGEERAKGNILERFSAQQFPDLHSELNLSSLELGDSALYFCASSEAPEARREQFFGPGTRLTVL.

The chain carries TRBV5-1 and TRBJ2-1, with 7 bases matching TRBD1. The CDR3 has 13 residues. Unmatched junction bases numbered 7, after V lost 4 bases and J lost 9 bases. Germline V gene data show CDR1 as SGHRS and CDR2 as YFSETQ. DNA for the CDR3: TGCGCCAGCAGCGGACAGGATAATGGTGAGCAGTTCTTC. Amino acid sequence: CASSGQDNGEQFF.

This chain links TRBV28 with TRBJ1-2; 8 nucleotides align to TRBD1. Trimming removed 6 bases from V and 3 bases from J; junction bases left unmatched: 6. The CDR3 covers 14 residues. Germline loops: CDR1 MDHEN, CDR2 SYDVKM. The CDR3 protein is CASRTGEDYYGYTF. CDR3 nucleotides: TGTGCCAGCAGGACAGGGGAAGATTACTATGGCTACACCTTC.

The chain has TRBV7-2 and TRBJ2-6; D is perhaps TRBD2 (6 bases). CDR3 size: 15 residues. The ends were cut back, 2 bases at V and 6 bases at J, with 11 bases in the middle. Germline V lookup: CDR1 SGHTA, CDR2 FQGNSA. The DNA of the CDR3 is TGTGCCAGCAGCTTATGGGCTAGCGAGGCCAACGTCCTGACTTTC. Protein product: CASSLWASEANVLTF.

V gene TRBV7-2 combines with J gene TRBJ1-2; D is ambiguous. V gave up 2 bases and J gave up 1 base, with 2 bases separating them. The CDR3 consists of 12 residues. Germline V gene lookup returns CDR1 SGHTA and CDR2 FQGNSA. The CDR3, as DNA: TGTGCCAGCAGCTTATATAACTATGGCTACACCTTC. Its protein is CASSLYNYGYTF.

This clone is a singleton in its sample. The chain is built from TRBV27 and TRBJ1-4, with D perhaps TRBD1 (5 bases). The germline gives CDR1 MNHEY, CDR2 SMNVEV (reference sequence). This CDR3 contains 14 residues. V lost 5 bases and J 0 bases, leaving 7 bases between the germline ends. The CDR3 DNA follows: TGTGCCAGCAGTCGGACACCAACTAATGAAAAACTGTTTTTT. As protein: CASSRTPTNEKLFF.

The genes are TRBV20-1 and TRBJ2-3; D uncertain. This CDR3 is built from 10 residues. V was clipped by 8 bases and J by 4 bases, with 7 bases between them. Germline loops: CDR1 DFQATT, CDR2 SNEGSKA (reference sequence). The CDR3 region has the DNA TGCAGTATAAGCGCAGATACGCAGTATTTT. Residues: CSISADTQYF.

This sequence joins TRBV9 and TRBJ2-2, with 11 bases that match TRBD2. The J segment lost 6 bases and the V segment lost 0 bases, leaving 1 base of the junction unmatched. Germline values: CDR1 SGDLS, CDR2 YYNGEE. This CDR3 region has 15 residues. The CDR3 sequence is CASSVVAGGSGELFF. Here the CDR3 DNA reads TGTGCCAGCAGCGTAGTAGCGGGAGGGTCCGGGGAGCTGTTTTTT.

The chain employs TRBV27 and TRBJ2-7, with D perhaps TRBD1 (6 bases). The ends were cut back, 5 bases at V and 0 bases at J, with 8 bases in the middle. This CDR3 has 13 residues. Germline V gene lookup returns CDR1 MNHEY and CDR2 SMNVEV (reference sequence). Written as DNA, the CDR3 is TGTGCCAGCAGTCAACAGGGCTCCTACGAGCAGTACTTC. This sequence encodes CASSQQGSYEQYF.

The chain has TRBV7-6 and TRBJ2-7, with D perhaps matching TRBD2 (6 bases). V lost 4 bases and J lost 2, with 12 bases in between. CDR1 SGHVS and CDR2 FNYEAQ come from the germline V gene. This CDR3 is built from 14 residues. CDR3 nucleotides: TGTGCCAGCAGCTGGGCTAGCGATACCTACGAGCAGTACTTC. This encodes CASSWASDTYEQYF.

The V and J genes are TRBV3-1 (or the pseudogene TRBV3-2) and TRBJ2-3; possible D gene TRBD2, 5 bases. The CDR3 spans 15 residues. Trimming took 1 base from V and 5 from J, leaving 13 bases between them. Germline-derived CDR1 and CDR2 are LGHDT and YNNKEL (reference sequence). The CDR3 protein is CASSQVRRGGDTQYF. The CDR3 nucleotides read TGTGCCAGCAGCCAAGTACGTCGCGGAGGAGATACGCAGTATTTT.

The rearrangement uses TRBV6-6 and TRBJ1-5, with D possibly matching TRBD1 (5 bases). The CDR3 runs 16 residues. V lost 7 bases and J 0 bases, leaving 16 bases between the germline ends. Germline CDR1 is MNHNY and CDR2 is SVGAGI (reference sequence). In nucleotides, the CDR3 is TGTGCCAGCAACCGGGGGAGGGTCGGTAGCAATCAGCCCCAGCATTTT. This translates into CASNRGRVGSNQPQHF.

The V call is TRBV7-9, the J call TRBJ1-2, with TRBD1 as a possible D gene (6 bases). V was pared by 5 bases and J by 6 bases, with 13 bases between. The germline V gene encodes CDR1 SEHNR and CDR2 FQNEAQ (reference sequence). The CDR3 consists of 13 residues. CDR3 sequence (DNA): TGTGCCAGCAGCCTGGGACAAGATGATGGCTACACCTTC. It is translated as CASSLGQDDGYTF.

The V call is TRBV6-5, the J call TRBJ2-5; no firm D call. The V end was cut by 1 base, the J end by 7 bases, with 10 bases between. Germline V gene data show CDR1 as MNHEY and CDR2 as SVGAGI. The CDR3 has 13 amino acids. CDR3 nucleotide sequence: TGTGCCAGCAGTTACTTAGAATCCGGGACCCAGTACTTC. Protein sequence: CASSYLESGTQYF.

V usage is TRBV15 and J usage is TRBJ1-4; D is ambiguous. This CDR3 has 14 residues. The germline V gene has CDR1 LNHNV and CDR2 YYDKDF (reference sequence). Trimming took off 5 bases at V and 3 bases at J, with 10 bases between the two ends. The CDR3 reads CATSLDTANEKLFF. As DNA, the CDR3 is TGTGCCACCAGCTTAGACACGGCTAATGAAAAACTGTTTTTT.

The rearrangement joins TRBV9 to TRBJ1-3; no clear D. There are 18 residues in the CDR3. With 3 bases removed from V and 0 bases from J, the gap between germline ends came to 19 bases. CDR1 and CDR2 from the germline V gene are SGDLS and YYNGEE. For the CDR3, the DNA is TGTGCCAGCAGCGAGAGGGTTGGAGGGCTTAACTCTGGAAACACCATATATTTT. The encoded protein is CASSERVGGLNSGNTIYF.

The chain is built from TRBV5-4 and TRBJ2-7; 11 bases map to TRBD2. Germline CDR1 reads SGHNT; CDR2 reads YYREEE (reference sequence). V dropped 3 bases and J dropped 2; count of bases not matched to a gene: 10. CDR3 length: 17 residues. The CDR3 protein is CASSYLLLAGGTYEQYV. In DNA, the CDR3 is TGTGCCAGCAGCTACCTCCTGCTAGCGGGGGGAACCTACGAGCAGTACGTC.

The V call is TRBV6-5, the J call TRBJ1-1, with a tentative D call TRBD1 (6 bases). The V gene's germline CDR1 is MNHEY and CDR2 SVGAGI. This CDR3 contains 14 residues. Trimming took 5 bases from V and 4 from J, leaving 14 bases between them. CDR3 DNA: TGTGCCAGCAGTCACAGGGTTGTTGGCACTGAAGCTTTCTTT. This codes for CASSHRVVGTEAFF.

V is TRBV5-4 and J is TRBJ2-2, with 7 bases that match TRBD1. This CDR3 region has 15 residues. Per the germline V gene, CDR1 is SGHNT and CDR2 is YYREEE (reference sequence). J lost 5 bases, V lost 4 bases, and 8 bases had no gene match. The chain's CDR3 is CASSGRQGETGELFF. DNA for the CDR3: TGTGCCAGCAGCGGACGACAGGGTGAAACCGGGGAGCTGTTTTTT.

J is TRBJ1-2 and V is TRBV18, with TRBD1 matching 8 bases. The CDR3 loop spans 17 amino acids. The germline V gene has CDR1 KGHSH and CDR2 LQKENI. With 3 bases clipped from V and 0 bases from J, the junction kept 9 bases outside the gene matches. CDR3 in amino acids: CASSPGVTGGANYGYTF. As DNA, the CDR3 is TGTGCCAGCTCACCCGGCGTCACAGGGGGGGCTAACTATGGCTACACCTTC. The whole variable domain, filled in from reference TRBV18 and TRBJ1-2, reads NAGVMQNPRHLVRRRGQEARLRCSPMKGHSHVYWYRQLPEEGLKFMVYLQKENIIDESGMPKERFSAEFPKEGPSILRIQQVVRGDSAAYFCASSPGVTGGANYGYTFGSGTRLTVV.

Regarding this clone: Its ends do not fully match the called genes, so a read error is possible. The V gene is TRBV7-7, the J gene TRBJ2-5; weak D call: TRBD1 (6 bases). Germline V gives CDR1 SSHAT, CDR2 FNYEAQ (reference sequence). The CDR3 runs to 15 residues. In DNA, the CDR3 is TGTGCTAGCAGCTTAGGGTTACAGGGTCGGGAGACCCAGTACTTC. It translates to CASSLGLQGRETQYF.

The chain couples TRBV5-4 to TRBJ2-1; 11 positions match TRBD2. The V gene's germline CDR1 is SGHNT and CDR2 YYREEE (reference sequence). The CDR3 spans 17 residues. With 4 bases clipped from V and 5 bases from J, the junction kept 11 bases outside the gene matches. CDR3 DNA sequence: TGTGCCAGCAGCACGAATAGGGGGACTAGCGGTAACAATGAGCAGTTCTTC. Translating gives CASSTNRGTSGNNEQFF.

As to this clone: Additional DNA sequences in this sample encode the identical CDR3. The gene calls are TRBV6-5 and TRBJ2-3; D is possibly TRBD2 (6 bases). Trimming pared 2 bases from V and 1 base from J, leaving 7 bases between. From germline, CDR1 is MNHEY and CDR2 SVGAGI. The CDR3 has 14 residues. This CDR3 reads CASSYRGGTDTQYF. In DNA, the CDR3 is TGTGCCAGCAGTTACCGCGGGGGCACAGATACGCAGTATTTT.

Note on this clone: Other DNA sequences in the sample encode the same CDR3. This chain uses TRBV30 with TRBJ2-5; TRBD2 aligns across 10 bases. CDR3 length: 15 amino acids. Looked up from germline, CDR1 is GTSNPN and CDR2 is SVGIG (reference sequence). V lost 0 bases, J lost 2 bases, and 3 bases stayed unmatched. The CDR3 protein is CAWSVKLAGQETQYF. The CDR3 DNA reads TGTGCCTGGAGTGTTAAACTAGCGGGACAAGAGACCCAGTACTTC.

The V call is TRBV29-1, the J call TRBJ2-7; D not certain. Germline V CDR1 and CDR2: SQVTM, ANQGSEA. Trimming pared 2 bases from V and 3 bases from J, leaving 8 bases between. The CDR3 contains 12 residues. The CDR3 is CSVESPSYEQYF. CDR3 DNA sequence: TGCAGCGTTGAATCCCCGAGCTACGAGCAGTACTTC.

The V call is TRBV28, the J call TRBJ1-1, with D maybe TRBD1 (5 bases). V was clipped by 6 bases and J by 4 bases, with 12 bases between them. The CDR3 contains 13 residues. Germline CDR1 MDHEN, CDR2 SYDVKM. CDR3 loop: CASRKGESTEAFF. DNA for the CDR3: TGTGCCAGCAGAAAAGGGGAATCCACTGAAGCTTTCTTT.